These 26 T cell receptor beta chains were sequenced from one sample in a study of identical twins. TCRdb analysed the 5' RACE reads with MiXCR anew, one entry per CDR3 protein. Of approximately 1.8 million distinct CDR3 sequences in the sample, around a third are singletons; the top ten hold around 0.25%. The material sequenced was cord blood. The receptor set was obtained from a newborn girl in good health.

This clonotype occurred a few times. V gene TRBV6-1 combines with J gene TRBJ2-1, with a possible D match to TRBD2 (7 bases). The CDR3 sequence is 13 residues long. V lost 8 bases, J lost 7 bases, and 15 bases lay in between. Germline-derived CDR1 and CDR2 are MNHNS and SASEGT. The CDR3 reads CASSERGGNEQFF. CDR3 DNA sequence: TGTGCCAGCTCAGAAAGGGGGGGTAATGAGCAGTTCTTC.

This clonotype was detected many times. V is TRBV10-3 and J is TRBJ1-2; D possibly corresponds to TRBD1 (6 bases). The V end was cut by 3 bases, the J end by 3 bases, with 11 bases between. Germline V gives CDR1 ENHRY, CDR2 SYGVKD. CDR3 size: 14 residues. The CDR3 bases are TGTGCCATCAGTGATGGGGGGCAAGACTATGGCTACACCTTC. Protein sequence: CAISDGGQDYGYTF.

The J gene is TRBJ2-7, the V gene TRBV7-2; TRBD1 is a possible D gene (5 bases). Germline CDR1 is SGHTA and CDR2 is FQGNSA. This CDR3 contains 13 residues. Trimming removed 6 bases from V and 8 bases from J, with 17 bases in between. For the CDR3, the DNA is TGTGCCAGCAGTAGAACGATACAGGACAAGCAGTACTTC. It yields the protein CASSRTIQDKQYF.

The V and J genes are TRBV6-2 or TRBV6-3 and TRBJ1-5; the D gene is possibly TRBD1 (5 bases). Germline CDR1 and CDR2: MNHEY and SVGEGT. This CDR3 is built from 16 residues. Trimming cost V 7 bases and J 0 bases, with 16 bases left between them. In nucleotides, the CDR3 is TGTGCCAGCACCGAGGCAGGGTTCGATAGCAATCAGCCCCAGCATTTT. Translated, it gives CASTEAGFDSNQPQHF.

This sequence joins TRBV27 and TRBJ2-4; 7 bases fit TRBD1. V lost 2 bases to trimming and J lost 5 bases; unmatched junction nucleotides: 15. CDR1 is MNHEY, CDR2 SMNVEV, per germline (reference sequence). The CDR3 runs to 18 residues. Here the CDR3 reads CASSLKTGSPRYQNIQYF. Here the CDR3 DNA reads TGTGCCAGCAGTTTAAAGACAGGGAGCCCAAGGTACCAAAACATTCAGTACTTC.

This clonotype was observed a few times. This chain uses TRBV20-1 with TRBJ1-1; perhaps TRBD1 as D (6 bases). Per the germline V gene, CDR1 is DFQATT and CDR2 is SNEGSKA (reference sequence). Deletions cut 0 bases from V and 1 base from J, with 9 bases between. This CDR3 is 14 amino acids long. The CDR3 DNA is TGCAGTGCTAGAGATCGCAGGGGGAACACTGAAGCTTTCTTT. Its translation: CSARDRRGNTEAFF.

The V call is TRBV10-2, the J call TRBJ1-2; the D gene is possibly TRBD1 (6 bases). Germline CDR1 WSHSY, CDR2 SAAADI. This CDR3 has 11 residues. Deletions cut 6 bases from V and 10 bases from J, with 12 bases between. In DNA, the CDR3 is TGCGCCAGCAGAAGACAGGAAGCCTACACCTTC. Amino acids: CASRRQEAYTF.

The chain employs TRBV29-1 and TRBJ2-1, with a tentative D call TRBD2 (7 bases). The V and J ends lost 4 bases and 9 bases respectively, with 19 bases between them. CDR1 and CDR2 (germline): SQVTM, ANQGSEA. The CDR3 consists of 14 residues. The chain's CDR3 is CSVASGERGGEQFF. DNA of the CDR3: TGCAGCGTTGCGAGCGGGGAGAGAGGGGGTGAGCAGTTCTTC.

CDR3 residues: CASSSILGYNEQFF. The CDR3, as DNA: TGTGCCAGCAGCTCCATCCTAGGCTACAATGAGCAGTTCTTC. The J gene is TRBJ2-1, the V gene TRBV11-2; unclear D gene. The CDR3 is 14 amino acids. Trimming shortened V by 4 bases and J by 3 bases, and 10 bases separated the two germline ends. Germline V gene data show CDR1 as SGHAT and CDR2 as FQNNGV.

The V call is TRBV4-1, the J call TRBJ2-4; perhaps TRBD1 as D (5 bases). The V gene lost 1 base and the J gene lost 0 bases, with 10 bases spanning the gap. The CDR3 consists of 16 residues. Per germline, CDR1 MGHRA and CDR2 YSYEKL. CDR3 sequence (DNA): TGCGCCAGCAGCCAAGTTGGGGCGGTAGCCAAAAACATTCAGTACTTC. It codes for CASSQVGAVAKNIQYF.

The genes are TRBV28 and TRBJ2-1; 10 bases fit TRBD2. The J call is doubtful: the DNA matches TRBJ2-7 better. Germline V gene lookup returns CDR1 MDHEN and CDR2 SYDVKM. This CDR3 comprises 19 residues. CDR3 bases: TGTGCCAGCAGTTTACGCCGCACCAGACTAGCGGGCTCTAACAATGAGCAGTACTTC. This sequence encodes CASSLRRTRLAGSNNEQYF.

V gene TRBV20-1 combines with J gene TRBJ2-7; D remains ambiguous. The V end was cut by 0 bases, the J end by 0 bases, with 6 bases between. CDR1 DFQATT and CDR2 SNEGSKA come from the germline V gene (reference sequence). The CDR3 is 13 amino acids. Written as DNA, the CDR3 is TGCAGTGCTAGAGATGTGGACTCCTACGAGCAGTACTTC. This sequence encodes CSARDVDSYEQYF.

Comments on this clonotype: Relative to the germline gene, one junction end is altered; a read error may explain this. For the CDR3, the DNA is TGTGCCATCCGTGACAGGATCGGCACCGGGGAGCTGTTTTTT. Its protein product is CAIRDRIGTGELFF. The V gene is TRBV10-3, the J gene TRBJ2-2, with a weak D call TRBD1 (6 bases). Germline-derived CDR1 and CDR2 are ENHRY and SYGVKD. The CDR3 runs to 14 residues.

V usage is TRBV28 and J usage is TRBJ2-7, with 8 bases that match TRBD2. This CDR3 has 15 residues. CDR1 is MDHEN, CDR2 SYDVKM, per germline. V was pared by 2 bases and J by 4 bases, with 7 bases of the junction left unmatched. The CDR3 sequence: CASSLVPLAGYEQYF. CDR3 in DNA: TGTGCCAGCAGTTTAGTTCCCCTAGCGGGTTACGAGCAGTACTTC. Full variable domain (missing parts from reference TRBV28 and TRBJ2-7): DVKVTQSSRYLVKRTGEKVFLECVQDMDHENMFWYRQDPGLGLRLIYFSYDVKMKEKGDIPEGYSVSREKKERFSLILESASTNQTSMYLCASSLVPLAGYEQYFGPGTRLTVT.

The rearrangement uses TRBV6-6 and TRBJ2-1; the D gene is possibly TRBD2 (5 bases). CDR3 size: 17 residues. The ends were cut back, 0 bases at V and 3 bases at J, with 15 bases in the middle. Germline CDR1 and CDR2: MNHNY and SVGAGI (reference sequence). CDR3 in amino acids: CASSYSHNPEGYNEQFF. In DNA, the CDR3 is TGTGCCAGCAGTTACTCACACAACCCCGAGGGCTACAATGAGCAGTTCTTC.

CDR3 protein: CSLKSGGRTDTQYF. The DNA of the CDR3 is TGCAGCCTTAAGAGCGGGGGAAGGACAGATACGCAGTATTTT. The chain is built from TRBV20-1 and TRBJ2-3; 8 nucleotides line up with TRBD2. CDR3 length: 14 residues. The germline V gene has CDR1 DFQATT and CDR2 SNEGSKA (reference sequence).

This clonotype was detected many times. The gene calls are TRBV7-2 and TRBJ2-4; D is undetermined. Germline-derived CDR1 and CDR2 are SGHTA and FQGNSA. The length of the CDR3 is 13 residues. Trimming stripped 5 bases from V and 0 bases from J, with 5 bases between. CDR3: CASSPIAKNIQYF. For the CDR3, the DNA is TGTGCCAGCAGCCCGATAGCCAAAAACATTCAGTACTTC.

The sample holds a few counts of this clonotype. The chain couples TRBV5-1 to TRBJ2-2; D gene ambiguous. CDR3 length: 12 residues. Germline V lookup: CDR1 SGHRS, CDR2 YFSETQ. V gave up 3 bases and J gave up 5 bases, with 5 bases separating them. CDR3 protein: CASSWYTGELFF. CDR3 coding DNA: TGCGCCAGCAGCTGGTATACCGGGGAGCTGTTTTTT.

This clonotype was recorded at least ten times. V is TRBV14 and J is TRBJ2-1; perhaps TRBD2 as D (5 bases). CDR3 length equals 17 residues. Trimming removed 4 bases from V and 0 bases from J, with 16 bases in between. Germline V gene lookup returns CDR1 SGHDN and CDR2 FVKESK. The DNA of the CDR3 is TGTGCCAGCAGCCCCCAACTAGTCCTAAGCTCCTACAATGAGCAGTTCTTC. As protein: CASSPQLVLSSYNEQFF.

The CDR3 protein is CASSFGLAGLQNNEQYF. CDR3 in DNA: TGTGCCAGCAGCTTCGGACTAGCGGGTTTACAAAACAATGAGCAGTACTTC. V gene TRBV7-2 combines with J gene TRBJ2-7, with TRBD2 matching over 11 bases. V was pared by 3 bases and J by 7 bases, with 14 bases of the junction left unmatched. This CDR3 has 17 residues. Germline V gives CDR1 SGHTA, CDR2 FQGNSA.

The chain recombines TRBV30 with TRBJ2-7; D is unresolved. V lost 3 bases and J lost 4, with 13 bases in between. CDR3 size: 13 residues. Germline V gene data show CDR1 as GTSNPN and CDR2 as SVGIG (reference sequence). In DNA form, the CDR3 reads TGTGCCTGGAGCCTAGGGTCCACGTACGAGCAGTACTTC. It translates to CAWSLGSTYEQYF.

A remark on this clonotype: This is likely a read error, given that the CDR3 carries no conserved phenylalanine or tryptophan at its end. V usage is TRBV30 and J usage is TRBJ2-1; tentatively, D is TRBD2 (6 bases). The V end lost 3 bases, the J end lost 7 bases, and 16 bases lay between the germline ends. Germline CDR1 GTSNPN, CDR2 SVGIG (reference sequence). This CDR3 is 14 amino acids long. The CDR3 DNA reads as TGTGCCTGGAGCCCCGGCGGGATTTTAAATGAGCAGTTCTTA. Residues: CAWSPGGILNEQFL.

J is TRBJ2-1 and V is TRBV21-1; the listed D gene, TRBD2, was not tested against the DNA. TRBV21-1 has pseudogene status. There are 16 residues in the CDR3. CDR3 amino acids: CASSKNEGPSYNEQFF. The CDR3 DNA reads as TGTGCCAGCAGCAAAAATGAGGGGCCCTCCTACAATGAGCAGTTCTTC.

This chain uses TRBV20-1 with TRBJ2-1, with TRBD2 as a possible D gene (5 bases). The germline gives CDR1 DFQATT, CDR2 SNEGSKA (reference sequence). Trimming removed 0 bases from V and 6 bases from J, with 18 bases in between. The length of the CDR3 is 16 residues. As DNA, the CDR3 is TGCAGTGCTAGAGACTTATACGGGGAGACCGTCAATGAGCAGTTCTTC. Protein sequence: CSARDLYGETVNEQFF.

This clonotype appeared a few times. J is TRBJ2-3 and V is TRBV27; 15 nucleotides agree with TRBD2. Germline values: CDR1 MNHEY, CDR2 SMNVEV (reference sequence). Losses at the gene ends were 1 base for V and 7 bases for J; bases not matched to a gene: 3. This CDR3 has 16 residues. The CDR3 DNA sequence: TGTGCCAGCAGTTTATGGGGGACTAGCGGGAGGTATACGCAGTATTTT. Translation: CASSLWGTSGRYTQYF.

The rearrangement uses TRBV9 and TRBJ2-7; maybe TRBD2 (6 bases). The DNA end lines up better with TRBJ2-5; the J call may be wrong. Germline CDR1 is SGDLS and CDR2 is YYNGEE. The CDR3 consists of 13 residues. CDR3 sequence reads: CASSVVEGETQYF. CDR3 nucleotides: TGTGCCAGCAGCGTAGTGGAGGGGGAGACCCAGTACTTC.